This TCR beta chain was identified during a study of shared clonotypes between healthy human individuals. Study background: The people who gave samples were a couple of women and a few men aged 18 to 49.

In the naive CD8 group, cells lacked CD45RO and were positively selected for CCR7, so terminally differentiated effector memory CD45RA+ cells were left out. Those who donated were healthy HIV-negative adults, with no recent acute infections or vaccinations reported. This table comes from immunoSEQ multiplex PCR, and its TCRdb copy is limited to in-frame clones, with some not included. The sample holds about 1,800,000 clones, about 95% seen once. This clone was seen more than once but under ten times. Its cognate antigen is unknown. This same CDR3 is encoded by further DNA sequences in the sample. The CDR3 runs 13 residues. Trimming stripped 0 bases from V and 2 bases from J, with 6 bases between. Germline CDR1 reads SGDLS; CDR2 reads YYNGEE. Study outcomes and limitations: Apart from blood, nothing was sampled; tissue repertoires likely differ. Since donors were few, the genetic and exposure-history diversity represented was limited.

This clonotype was obtained from a man between 18 and 29 years old in good health. The specimen sequenced was naive CD8+ T cells sorted from blood. The chain uses TRBV9 and TRBJ2-7, with D uncertain. The DNA of the CDR3 is TGTGCCAGCAGCGTAGGGGCCACCTACGAGCAGTACTTC. Translating it yields CASSVGATYEQYF.